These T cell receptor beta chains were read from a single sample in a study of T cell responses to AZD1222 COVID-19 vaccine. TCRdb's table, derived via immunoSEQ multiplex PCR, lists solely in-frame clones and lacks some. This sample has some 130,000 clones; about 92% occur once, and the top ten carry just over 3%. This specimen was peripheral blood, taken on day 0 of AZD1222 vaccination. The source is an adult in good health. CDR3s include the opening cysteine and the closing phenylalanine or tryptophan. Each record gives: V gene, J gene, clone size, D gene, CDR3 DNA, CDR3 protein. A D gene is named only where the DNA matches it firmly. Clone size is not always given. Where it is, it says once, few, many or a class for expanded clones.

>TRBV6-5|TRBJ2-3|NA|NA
TGTGCCAGCACCCGAGGGCGGGGTAGCACAGATACGCAGTATTTT
CASTRGRGSTDTQYF
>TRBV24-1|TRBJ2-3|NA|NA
TGTGCCACTGCAATGGGGGATACGCAGTATTTT
CATAMGDTQYF
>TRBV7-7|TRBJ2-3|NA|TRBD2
TGTGCCAGCAGCGCTCTAGCGGGAGGTCGGGATACGCAGTATTTT
CASSALAGGRDTQYF
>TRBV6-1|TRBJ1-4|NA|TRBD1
TGTGCCAGCAGTGAAAGGCAGGGGGGCTCCGGTGAAAAACTGTTTTTT
CASSERQGGSGEKLFF
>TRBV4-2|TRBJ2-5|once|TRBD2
TGTGCCAGCAGCCAAGAGTGGCTAGCGGGTGTGACCCAGTACTTC
CASSQEWLAGVTQYF
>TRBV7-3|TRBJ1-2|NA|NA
TGTGCCAGCAGCTCCGATGGCTATGGCTACACCTTC
CASSSDGYGYTF
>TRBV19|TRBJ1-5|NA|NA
TGTGCCAGTAGCTTTCTCCAAACTGTGACTGTGGGTCAGCCCCAGCATTTT
CASSFLQTVTVGQPQHF
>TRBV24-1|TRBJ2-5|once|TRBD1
TGTGCCACCAGTGATGAGGAGGGCCAGGGGGCGCCGGGCCCAGGGACCCAGTACTTC
CATSDEEGQGAPGPGTQYF
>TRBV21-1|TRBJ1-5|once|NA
TGTGCCAGCAGCAAAGTTGCCGGCAATCAGCCCCAGCATTTT
CASSKVAGNQPQHF
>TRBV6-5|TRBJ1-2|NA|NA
TGTGCCAGCACCTGGGAGGGCCGAAACTATGGCTACACCTTC
CASTWEGRNYGYTF
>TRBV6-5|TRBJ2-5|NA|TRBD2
TGTGCCAGCAGCCCGGGGCTAGCGGGAGGGCCCCAGTACTTC
CASSPGLAGGPQYF
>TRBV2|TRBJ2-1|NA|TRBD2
TGTGCCAGCAGTGCGATACCGGGACTAGCGAACAATGAGCAGTTCTTC
CASSAIPGLANNEQFF
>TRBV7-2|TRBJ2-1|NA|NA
TGTGCCAGCAGCTATGCTCCCGGGACTGGAGGGGATGAGCAGTTCTTC
CASSYAPGTGGDEQFF
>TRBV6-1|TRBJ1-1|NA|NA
TGTGCCAGCAGTGATACCAGCTTCCGTGAAGCTTTCTTT
CASSDTSFREAFF
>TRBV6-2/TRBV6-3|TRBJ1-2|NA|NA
TGTGCCAGCACCCCAGGGGCGCTATATGGCTACACCTTC
CASTPGALYGYTF
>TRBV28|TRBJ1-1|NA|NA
TGTGCCAGCAGGCACCGGGGGGCCTCTGGCATACCTGAAGCTTTCTTT
CASRHRGASGIPEAFF
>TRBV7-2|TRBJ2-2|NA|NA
TGTGCCAGCAGCTTTAGACTCGCGGCGAACACCGGGGAGCTGTTTTTT
CASSFRLAANTGELFF
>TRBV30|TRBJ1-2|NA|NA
TGTGCCTGGAGTGTACGGAGAAGTGGCTACACCTTC
CAWSVRRSGYTF
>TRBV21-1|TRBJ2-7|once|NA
TGTGCCAGCAGCAACCGGGACAGGGGGAGGGGCGAGCAGTACTTC
CASSNRDRGRGEQYF
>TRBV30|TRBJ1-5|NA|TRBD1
TGTGCCCTCCGGGACAGGGGCAATCAGCCCCAGCATTTT
CALRDRGNQPQHF
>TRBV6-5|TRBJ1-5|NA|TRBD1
TGTGCCAGCAGGGCACAGGGGGACAGTCAGCCCCAGCATTTT
CASRAQGDSQPQHF
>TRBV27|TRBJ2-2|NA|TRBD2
TGTGCCAGCAGTTTATTTACGGGAGGGCCTTTCGGTGGTACCGGGGAGCTGTTTTTT
CASSLFTGGPFGGTGELFF
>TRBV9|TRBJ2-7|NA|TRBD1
TGTGCCAGCAGCCCAGACAGGGGGTCACTTACCTACGAGCAGTACTTC
CASSPDRGSLTYEQYF
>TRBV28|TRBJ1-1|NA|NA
TGTGCCAGCAGTTCTACCGGGACTGGGGGAACTGAAGCTTTCTTT
CASSSTGTGGTEAFF
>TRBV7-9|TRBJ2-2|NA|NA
TGTGCCAGCAGCCTCGACTCTTACACCGGGGAGCTGTTTTTT
CASSLDSYTGELFF
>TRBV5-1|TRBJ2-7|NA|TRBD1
TGCGCCAGCAGCGGCGGACAGGGAGGAGACTACGAGCAGTACTTC
CASSGGQGGDYEQYF
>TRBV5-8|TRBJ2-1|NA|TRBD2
TGTGCCAGCAGCTTGGCCAGCGGGGCCTACAATGAGCAGTTCTTC
CASSLASGAYNEQFF
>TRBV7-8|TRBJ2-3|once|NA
TGTGCCAGCGGAGCTAGCCGCGTGGATACGCAGTATTTT
CASGASRVDTQYF
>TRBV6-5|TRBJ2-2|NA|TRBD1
TGTGCCAGCAGTTTACGGGGACAGGGGGCGACCGGGGAGCTGTTTTTT
CASSLRGQGATGELFF
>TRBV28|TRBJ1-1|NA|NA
TGTGCCAGCAGTCCGGACAGCGGGACTGAAGCTTTCTTT
CASSPDSGTEAFF
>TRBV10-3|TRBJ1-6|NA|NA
TGTGCCATCAGTGTCGGGGGTAATTCACCCCTCCACTTT
CAISVGGNSPLHF
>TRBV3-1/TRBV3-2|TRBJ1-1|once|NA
TGTGCCAGCAGTGCGAAGGCGGGGAACACTGAAGCTTTCTTT
CASSAKAGNTEAFF
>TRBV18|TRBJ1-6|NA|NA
TGTGCCAGCTCACCACCGGAAGGTGGGAATCGGAATTCACCCCTCCACTTT
CASSPPEGGNRNSPLHF
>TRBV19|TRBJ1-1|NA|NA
TGTGCCAGTAGTATATATGGGACGGCGAACACTGAAGCTTTCTTT
CASSIYGTANTEAFF
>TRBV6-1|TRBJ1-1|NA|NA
TGTGCCAGCAGTGAAGCCCGCCAACCCACTGAAGCTTTCTTT
CASSEARQPTEAFF
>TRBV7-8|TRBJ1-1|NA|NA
TGTGCCAGCAGTTGGAACCCGGGCCACACTGAAGCTTTCTTT
CASSWNPGHTEAFF
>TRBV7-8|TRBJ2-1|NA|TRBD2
TGTGCCAGCACCCCGGGACTAGCGGGAGGGGACTACAATGAGCAGTTCTTC
CASTPGLAGGDYNEQFF
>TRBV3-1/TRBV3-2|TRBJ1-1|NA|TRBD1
TGTGCCAGCAGCCAAGGGTTGGGGACAGGGGCTGCTGAAGCTTTCTTT
CASSQGLGTGAAEAFF